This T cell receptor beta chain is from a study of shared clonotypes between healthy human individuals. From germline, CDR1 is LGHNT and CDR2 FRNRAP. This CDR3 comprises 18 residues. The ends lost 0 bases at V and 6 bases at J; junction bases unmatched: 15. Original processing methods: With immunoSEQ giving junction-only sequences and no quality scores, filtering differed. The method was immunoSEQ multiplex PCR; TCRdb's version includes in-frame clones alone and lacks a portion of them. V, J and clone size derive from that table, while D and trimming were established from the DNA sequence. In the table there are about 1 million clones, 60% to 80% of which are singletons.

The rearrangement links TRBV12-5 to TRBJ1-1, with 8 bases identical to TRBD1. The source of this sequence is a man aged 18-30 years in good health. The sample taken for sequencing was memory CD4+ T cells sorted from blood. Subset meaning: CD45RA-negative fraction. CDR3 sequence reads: CASGLVIFAGGAWAEAFF. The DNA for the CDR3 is TGTGCTAGTGGTTTGGTAATCTTCGCAGGGGGCGCTTGGGCTGAAGCTTTCTTT.